The clone carrying this T cell receptor beta chain was seen many times. Germline V gives CDR1 DFQATT, CDR2 SNEGSKA (reference sequence). V was cut by 0 bases and J by 0 bases, with 13 bases left in between. The length of the CDR3 is 16 residues. This record comes from a study of T-cell reconstitution after alpha-beta-depleted transplantation in children. The TCRbeta library incorporated unique molecular identifiers. TCRdb ran MiXCR on the PCR reads and lists one entry per CDR3 protein. The table lists around 200,000 distinct CDR3 sequences, about 6.8% of them singletons, with 3% in the top ten. J is TRBJ2-3 and V is TRBV20-1; D possibly matches TRBD1 or TRBD2 (6 bases each). The TCR comes from a human donor who donated a stem cell graft to a child with Wiskott-Aldrich syndrome. Specimen: PBMCs from the stem cell graft donor, collected from the stem cell graft. In nucleotides, the CDR3 is TGCAGTGCTAGAGATCGTAGGGGGGAGAGCACAGATACGCAGTATTTT. It specifies CSARDRRGESTDTQYF.